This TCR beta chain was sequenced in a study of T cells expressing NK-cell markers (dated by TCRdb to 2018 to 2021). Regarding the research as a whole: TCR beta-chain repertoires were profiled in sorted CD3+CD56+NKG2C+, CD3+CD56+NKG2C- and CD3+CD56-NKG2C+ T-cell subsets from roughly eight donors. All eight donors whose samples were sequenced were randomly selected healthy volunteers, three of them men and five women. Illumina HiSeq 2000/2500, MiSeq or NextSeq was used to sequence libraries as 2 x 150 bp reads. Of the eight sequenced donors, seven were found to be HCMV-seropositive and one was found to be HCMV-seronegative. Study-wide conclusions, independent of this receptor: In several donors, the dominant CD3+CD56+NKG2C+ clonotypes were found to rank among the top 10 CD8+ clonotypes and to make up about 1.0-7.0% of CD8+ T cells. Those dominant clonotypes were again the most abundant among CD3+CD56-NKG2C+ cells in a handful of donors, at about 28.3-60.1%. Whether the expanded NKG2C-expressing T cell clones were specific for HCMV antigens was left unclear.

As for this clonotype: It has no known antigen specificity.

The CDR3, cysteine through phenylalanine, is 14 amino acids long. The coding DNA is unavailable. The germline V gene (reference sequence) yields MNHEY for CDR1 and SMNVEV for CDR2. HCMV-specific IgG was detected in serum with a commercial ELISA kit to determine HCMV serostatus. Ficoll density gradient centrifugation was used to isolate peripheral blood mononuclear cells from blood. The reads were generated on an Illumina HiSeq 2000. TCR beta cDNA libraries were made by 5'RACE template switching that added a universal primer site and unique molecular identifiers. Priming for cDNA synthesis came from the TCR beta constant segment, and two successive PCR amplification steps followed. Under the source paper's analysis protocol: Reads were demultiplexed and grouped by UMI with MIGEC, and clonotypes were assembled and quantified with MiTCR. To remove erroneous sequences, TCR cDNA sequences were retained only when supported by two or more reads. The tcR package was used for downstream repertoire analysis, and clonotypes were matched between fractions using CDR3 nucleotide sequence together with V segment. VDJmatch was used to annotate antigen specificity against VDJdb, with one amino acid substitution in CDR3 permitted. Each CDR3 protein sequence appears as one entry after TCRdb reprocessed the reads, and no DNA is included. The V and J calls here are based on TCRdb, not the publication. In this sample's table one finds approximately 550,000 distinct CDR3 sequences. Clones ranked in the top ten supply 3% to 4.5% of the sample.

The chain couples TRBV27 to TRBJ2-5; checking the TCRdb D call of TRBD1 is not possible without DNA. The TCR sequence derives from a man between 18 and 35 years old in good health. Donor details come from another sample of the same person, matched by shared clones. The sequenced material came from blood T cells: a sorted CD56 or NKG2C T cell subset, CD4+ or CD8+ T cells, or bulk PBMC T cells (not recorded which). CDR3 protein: CASSATLRGETQYF.